This entry describes one T cell receptor (beta chain). Some clones are missing from TCRdb's copy, which holds only in-frame ones; the method was immunoSEQ multiplex PCR. This sample has 55,000 to 75,000 clones; 71% occur once, and the top ten carry about 9.1%. Germline-derived CDR1 and CDR2 are SNHLY and FYNNEI. Trimming removed 6 bases at V and 2 bases at J, with 8 bases between. The CDR3 runs 12 residues. Each patient's relapse followed autologous stem cell transplantation, and brentuximab vedotin exposure varied. The data belong to a study of PD-1 blockade in classical Hodgkin lymphoma. This clonotype was sampled from a human donor with classical Hodgkin lymphoma. The V call is TRBV2, the J call TRBJ2-7; D tentatively fits TRBD1 or TRBD2 (5 bases each). This specimen was peripheral blood mononuclear cells (PBMCs), taken before the second cycle of nivolumab. As DNA, the CDR3 is TGTGCCAGCAGGGGACGGACCTACGAGCAGTACTTC. Its protein is CASRGRTYEQYF.